This T cell receptor beta chain was found in a study of cytomegalovirus exposure and HLA in healthy donors. Primers for the PCR totalled 60 Vbeta and 13 Jbeta. The assay was immunoSEQ multiplex PCR, and TCRdb's table has in-frame clones only and misses some. This table has around 100,000 clones, 60% to 85% appearing once. The study, taken as a whole, reports: Reported findings show TCR beta sequences accurately forecast HLA-A and HLA-B alleles in most subjects.

Regarding donors, all were healthy bone marrow donors. As concerns this clone: Its target is unknown.

This TCR was recovered from a woman aged 40 to 55 in good health and CMV-seropositive. The sample consisted of PBMCs.

The CDR3 DNA sequence: TGTGCCATCAGTAAGGACAGGGGGGACACAGATACGCAGTATTTT. Its translation is CAISKDRGDTDTQYF. The chain employs TRBV10-3 and TRBJ2-3; 10 bases are shared with TRBD1. CDR3 size: 15 residues. Germline CDR1 reads ENHRY; CDR2 reads SYGVKD. The ends lost 5 bases at V and 2 bases at J; junction bases unmatched: 4.